The present T cell receptor (beta chain) was sequenced within a study of cytomegalovirus exposure and HLA in healthy donors. Study-wide results and caveats: It was approximately 150 TCR beta chains that were listed as cytomegalovirus-associated.

Notes on this clone: Its antigen is not known.

The ends lost 3 bases at V and 1 base at J; junction bases unmatched: 7. This CDR3 is built from 15 residues. Germline lookup yields CDR1 GTSNPN and CDR2 SVGIG (reference sequence). Profiled with immunoSEQ multiplex PCR; TCRdb holds only in-frame clones, not every one. The table includes around 300,000 clones, around 86% detected once. This TCR came from a woman aged 18-29 years in good health and CMV-seronegative. The gene calls are TRBV30 and TRBJ2-3, with 7 nucleotides matching TRBD2. The specimen was PBMCs. CDR3 DNA: TGTGCCTGGAGCCTAGCGAGCGGGGGCACAGATACGCAGTATTTT. Translation gives CAWSLASGGTDTQYF. Combining the CDR3 with reference TRBV30 and TRBJ2-3 gives the whole variable domain SQTIHQWPATLVQPVGSPLSLECTVEGTSNPNLYWYRQAAGRGLQLLFYSVGIGQISSEVPQNLSASRPQDRQFILSSKKLLLSDSGFYLCAWSLASGGTDTQYFGPGTRLTVL.